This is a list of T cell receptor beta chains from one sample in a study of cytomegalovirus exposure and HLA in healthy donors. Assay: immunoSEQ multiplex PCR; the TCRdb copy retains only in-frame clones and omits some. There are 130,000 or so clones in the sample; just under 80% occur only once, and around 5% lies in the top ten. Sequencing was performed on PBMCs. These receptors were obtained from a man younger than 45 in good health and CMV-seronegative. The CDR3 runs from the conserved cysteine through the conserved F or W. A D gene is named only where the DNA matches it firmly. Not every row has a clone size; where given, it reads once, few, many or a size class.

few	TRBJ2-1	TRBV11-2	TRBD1	CASSINRGNEQFF	TGTGCCAGCAGCATCAACAGGGGCAATGAGCAGTTCTTC
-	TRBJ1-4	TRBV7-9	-	CASSLKGSGEKLFF	TGTGCCAGCAGCTTAAAGGGATCGGGAGAAAAACTGTTTTTT
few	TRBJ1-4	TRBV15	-	CATSTGSDTNEKLFF	TGTGCCACCAGCACGGGTAGTGATACTAATGAAAAACTGTTTTTT
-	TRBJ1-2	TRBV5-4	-	CASSLVTGWHGYTF	TGTGCCAGCAGCTTGGTTACAGGGTGGCATGGCTACACCTTC
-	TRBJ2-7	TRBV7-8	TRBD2	CASSVTSANPYEQYF	TGTGCCAGCAGCGTGACTAGCGCTAATCCCTACGAGCAGTACTTC
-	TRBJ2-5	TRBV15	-	CATSRDYRSSGETQYF	TGTGCCACCAGCAGAGATTATCGGAGTAGTGGAGAGACCCAGTACTTC
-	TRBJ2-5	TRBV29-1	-	CSVVGVSQETQYF	TGCAGCGTTGTTGGTGTTAGCCAAGAGACCCAGTACTTC
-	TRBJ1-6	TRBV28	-	CASSFILQGGVNSPLHF	TGTGCCAGCAGTTTTATTTTGCAGGGCGGTGTTAATTCACCCCTCCACTTT
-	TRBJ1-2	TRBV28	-	CASSVTGVTIYGYTF	TGTGCCAGCAGTGTTACGGGGGTTACGATCTATGGCTACACCTTC
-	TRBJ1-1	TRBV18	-	CASSPTGPAEAFF	TGTGCCAGCTCACCAACAGGGCCGGCTGAAGCTTTCTTT
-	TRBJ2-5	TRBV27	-	CASSSAGSETQYF	TGTGCCAGCAGTTCGGCGGGCTCAGAGACCCAGTACTTC
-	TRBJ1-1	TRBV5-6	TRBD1	CASSFDRGGTEAFF	TGTGCCAGCAGCTTCGACAGGGGGGGCACTGAAGCTTTCTTT
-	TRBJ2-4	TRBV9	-	CASSVGTAANIQYF	TGTGCCAGCAGCGTAGGGACAGCCGCCAACATTCAGTACTTC
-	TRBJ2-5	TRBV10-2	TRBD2	CASRDGGGTQYF	TGCGCCAGCAGAGACGGCGGGGGGACCCAGTACTTC
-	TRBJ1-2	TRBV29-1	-	CSGRQENGYTF	TGCAGCGGACGACAGGAGAATGGCTACACCTTC
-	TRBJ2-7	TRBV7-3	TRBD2	CASSLKASGTYEQYF	TGTGCCAGCAGCTTAAAGGCTAGCGGAACCTACGAGCAGTACTTC
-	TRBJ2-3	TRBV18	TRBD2	CASSTKRGPRTDTQYF	TGTGCCAGCTCAACCAAGCGGGGGCCACGCACAGATACGCAGTATTTT
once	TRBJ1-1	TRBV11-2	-	CASSPLGGANTEAFF	TGTGCCAGCAGCCCCCTAGGTGGGGCGAACACTGAAGCTTTCTTT
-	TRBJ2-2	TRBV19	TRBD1	CASRDRGATGELFF	TGTGCCAGTAGGGACAGGGGAGCCACCGGGGAGCTGTTTTTT
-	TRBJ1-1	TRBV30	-	CAWKGVHTEAFF	TGTGCCTGGAAGGGGGTTCACACTGAAGCTTTCTTT
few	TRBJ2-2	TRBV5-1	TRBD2	CASSKGLAEAPTGELFF	TGCGCCAGCAGCAAGGGACTAGCGGAAGCCCCTACCGGGGAGCTGTTTTTT
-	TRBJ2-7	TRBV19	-	CASSLITGGAYEQYF	TGTGCCAGTAGCCTGATAACAGGGGGGGCCTACGAGCAGTACTTC
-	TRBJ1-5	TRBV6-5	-	CASSRTEIDQPQHF	TGTGCCAGCAGTCGGACAGAGATCGATCAGCCCCAGCATTTT
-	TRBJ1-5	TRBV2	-	CASRPNYGGAGSQPQHF	TGTGCCAGCCGACCCAACTATGGCGGGGCCGGGAGTCAGCCCCAGCATTTT
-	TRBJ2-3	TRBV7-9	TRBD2	CASSFSGSADTQYF	TGTGCCAGCAGCTTTAGCGGGAGTGCAGATACGCAGTATTTT
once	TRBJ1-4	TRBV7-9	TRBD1	CASSLVTGIHEKLFF	TGTGCCAGCAGCTTAGTGACAGGGATACATGAAAAACTGTTTTTT
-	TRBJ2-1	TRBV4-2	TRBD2	CASSQERARLAGGYNEQFF	TGTGCCAGCAGCCAAGAGAGGGCGAGACTAGCGGGGGGATACAATGAGCAGTTCTTC
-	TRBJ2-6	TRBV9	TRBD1	CASSVQQGFSGANVLTF	TGTGCCAGCAGCGTGCAACAGGGGTTCTCTGGGGCCAACGTCCTGACTTTC
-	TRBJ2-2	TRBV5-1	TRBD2	CASSPGTSPGELFF	TGCGCCAGCAGCCCCGGGACTAGTCCCGGGGAGCTGTTTTTT
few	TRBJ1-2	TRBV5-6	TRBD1	CASSSGTGAYGYTF	TGTGCCAGCAGCTCCGGGACAGGGGCCTATGGCTACACCTTC